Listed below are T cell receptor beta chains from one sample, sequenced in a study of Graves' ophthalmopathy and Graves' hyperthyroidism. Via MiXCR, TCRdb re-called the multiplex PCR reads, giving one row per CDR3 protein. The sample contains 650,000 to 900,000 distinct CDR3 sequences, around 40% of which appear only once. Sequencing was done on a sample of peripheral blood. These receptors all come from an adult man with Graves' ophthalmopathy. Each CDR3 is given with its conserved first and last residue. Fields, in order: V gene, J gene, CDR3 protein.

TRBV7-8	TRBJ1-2	CASSLLTRDGFYGYTF
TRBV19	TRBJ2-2	CASSFLAAGELFF
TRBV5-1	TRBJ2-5	CASSLMGTDQETQYF
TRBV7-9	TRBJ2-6	CASSTPGRSGANVLTF
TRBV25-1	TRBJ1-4	CASSGIAKYEKLFF
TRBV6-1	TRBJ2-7	CATSYEQYF
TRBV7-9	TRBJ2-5	CASSLAQGTQETQYF
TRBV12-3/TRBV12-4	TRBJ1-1	CASSLAFEGLNTEAFF
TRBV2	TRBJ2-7	CASSEDSGGRESQYF
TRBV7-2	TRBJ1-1	CVSNRENTEAFF
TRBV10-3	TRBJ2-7	CAISEGLAEIYEQYF
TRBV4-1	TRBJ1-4	CASSQVINPSATNEKLFF
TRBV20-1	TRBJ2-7	CSARDTARDYEQYF
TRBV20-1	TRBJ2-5	CSAQEGVPGRETQYF
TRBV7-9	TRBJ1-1	CASSPLYSNTEAFF
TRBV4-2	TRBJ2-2	CASSQRTSGGNTGELFF
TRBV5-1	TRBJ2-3	CASSSRGGGDTQYF
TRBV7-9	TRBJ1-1	CASSPPRATGDTEAFF
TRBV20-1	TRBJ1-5	CSAGDRSPDQPQHF
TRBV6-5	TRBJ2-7	CASSHTLLGGVYEQYF
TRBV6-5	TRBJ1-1	CASSRVAGGNTEAFF
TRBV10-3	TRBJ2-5	CAISELAGGNMETQYF
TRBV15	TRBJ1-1	CATSRGDRVLNTEAFF
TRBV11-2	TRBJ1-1	CASSKGQTQNTEAFF
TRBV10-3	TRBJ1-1	CAINSARDTEAFF
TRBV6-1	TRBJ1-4	CASSPHIGSNEKLFF
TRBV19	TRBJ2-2	CASRHGRTGELFF
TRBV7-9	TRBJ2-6	CASSLVPGVSSGANVLTF
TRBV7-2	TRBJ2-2	CASSLDVESMAGELFF
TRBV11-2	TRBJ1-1	CASRPGESEAFF
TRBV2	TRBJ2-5	CASSQDMRVETQYF
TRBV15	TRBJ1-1	CATSRDGVLGVTEAFF
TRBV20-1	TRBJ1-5	CSARRGQPQHF
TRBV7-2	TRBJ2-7	CASSLGGPYEQYF
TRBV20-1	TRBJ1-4	CSASGTDNEKLFF
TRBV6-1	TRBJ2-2	CASSRGTGDGTGELFF
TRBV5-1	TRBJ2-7	CASSTSGTGGHYEQYF
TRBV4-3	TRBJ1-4	CASSRGVEEKLFF
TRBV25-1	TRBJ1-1	CASSYRTQGTEAFF
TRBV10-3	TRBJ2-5	CAISLGQGFQYF
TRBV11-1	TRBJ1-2	CASSSDSHHGYTF
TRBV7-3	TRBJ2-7	CASSLAGGYYEQYF